These 15 T cell receptor beta chains originate from one sample sequenced in a study of cytomegalovirus exposure and HLA in healthy donors. PCR was performed using 60 Vbeta and 13 Jbeta primers. Method: immunoSEQ multiplex PCR; TCRdb's copy keeps in-frame clones and lacks some. Of 86,000 or so clones detected, around 79% appear once; the ten largest clones hold approximately 14%. Sequencing was carried out using PBMCs. All receptors derive from a woman aged 35 to 49 in good health and CMV-seropositive.

This rearrangement joins TRBV27 to TRBJ2-7; 9 nucleotides match TRBD1. Germline loops: CDR1 MNHEY, CDR2 SMNVEV (reference sequence). The V and J ends lost 1 base and 4 bases, in that order; junction bases with no gene match: 5. The CDR3 has 15 residues. CDR3 in amino acids: CASSLYGQGIYEQYF. The CDR3 DNA reads TGTGCCAGCAGTTTATACGGACAGGGGATATACGAGCAGTACTTC.

This chain joins TRBV30 and TRBJ1-4; 7 bases are a match to TRBD1. Germline V gives CDR1 GTSNPN, CDR2 SVGIG (reference sequence). The CDR3 runs to 11 residues. The V segment lost 5 bases and the J segment 7 bases; nucleotides outside the gene matches: 1. The DNA of the CDR3 is TGTGCCTGGGGGACAGCTGAAAAACTGTTTTTT. Encoded protein: CAWGTAEKLFF.

This chain links TRBV6-1 with TRBJ2-5, with 7 bases lining up with TRBD1. CDR3 length equals 14 residues. From germline, CDR1 is MNHNS and CDR2 SASEGT. The ends lost 2 bases at V and 2 bases at J; junction bases unmatched: 2. In DNA form, the CDR3 reads TGTGCCAGCAGTGAACAGACAGGGCAAGAGACCCAGTACTTC. It specifies CASSEQTGQETQYF.

CDR3 loop: CASSLAGGSSYEQYF. DNA for the CDR3: TGCGCCAGCAGCTTGGCGGGGGGAAGCTCCTACGAGCAGTACTTC. The chain couples TRBV5-1 to TRBJ2-7; 7 positions agree with TRBD2. There are 15 residues in the CDR3. Trimming at V came to 0 bases and at J to 0 bases, leaving 3 bases not matched to a gene. CDR1 SGHRS and CDR2 YFSETQ come from the germline V gene.

This clone appeared a single time. This rearrangement joins TRBV15 to TRBJ1-1, with D hard to call. Trimming left V 1 base short and J 6 bases short, with 18 bases between. The CDR3 extends over 16 amino acids. CDR1 and CDR2 (germline): LNHNV, YYDKDF (reference sequence). The CDR3 protein is CATSRGLGRRAAEAFF. The CDR3 bases are TGTGCCACCAGCAGAGGACTGGGTCGGAGGGCGGCTGAAGCTTTCTTT.

This chain links TRBV30 with TRBJ2-5, with TRBD1 matching over 8 bases. CDR1 and CDR2 from the germline V gene are GTSNPN and SVGIG (reference sequence). The junction had 8 bases not matched to a gene; V was cut back by 3 bases and J by 5 bases. There are 14 residues in the CDR3. The CDR3 protein is CAWRVQGAWETQYF. CDR3 in DNA: TGTGCCTGGAGAGTTCAGGGGGCATGGGAGACCCAGTACTTC.

The CDR3 region has the DNA TGTGCCAGCAGTTTTGTGGGCCCCGCATCCTACTATGGCTACACCTTC. It yields the protein CASSFVGPASYYGYTF. V and J are TRBV28 and TRBJ1-2; D call uncertain. Germline CDR1 and CDR2: MDHEN and SYDVKM. The CDR3 length is 16 residues. V lost 3 bases, J lost 3 bases, and 17 bases lay in between.

V and J are TRBV6-1 and TRBJ1-1, with D possibly being TRBD1 (6 bases). The CDR3 has 14 residues. V lost 4 bases and J lost 0, with 9 bases in between. Germline CDR1 is MNHNS and CDR2 is SASEGT. This CDR3 reads CASSGRTVNTEAFF. DNA for the CDR3: TGTGCCAGCAGTGGAAGGACAGTGAACACTGAAGCTTTCTTT.

V is TRBV6-5 and J is TRBJ1-1; no clear D gene. This CDR3 comprises 12 residues. Germline V gene data show CDR1 as MNHEY and CDR2 as SVGAGI. The V and J ends lost 6 bases and 5 bases respectively, with 10 bases between them. This CDR3 reads CASRWAGTEAFF. CDR3 bases: TGTGCCAGCAGGTGGGCAGGAACTGAAGCTTTCTTT.

This chain joins TRBV6-5 and TRBJ2-7; D uncertain. V shed 0 bases and J shed 3 bases, with 9 bases lying between them. This CDR3 is built from 14 residues. Germline-derived CDR1 and CDR2 are MNHEY and SVGAGI. The CDR3 DNA is TGTGCCAGCAGTTACTCGTCAGGAAACTACGAGCAGTACTTC. Protein product: CASSYSSGNYEQYF.

The chain carries TRBV5-1 and TRBJ1-1, with D perhaps TRBD1 (5 bases). The CDR3 is made up of 15 amino acids. Trimming removed 0 bases at V and 0 bases at J, with 9 bases between. Germline V gives CDR1 SGHRS, CDR2 YFSETQ. The CDR3 nucleotides read TGCGCCAGCAGCTTGGTTCCGGGGGTGAACACTGAAGCTTTCTTT. It translates to CASSLVPGVNTEAFF.

This chain joins TRBV5-4 and TRBJ2-5, with D possibly matching TRBD1 (6 bases). The CDR3 consists of 13 residues. V was cut by 4 bases and J by 5 bases, with 12 bases left in between. From germline, CDR1 is SGHNT and CDR2 YYREEE (reference sequence). This CDR3 is CASSLGQGETQYF. In nucleotides, the CDR3 is TGTGCCAGCAGCCTCGGCCAGGGGGAGACCCAGTACTTC.

This rearrangement joins TRBV7-8 to TRBJ2-6; weak D call: TRBD1 (5 bases). Trimming removed 4 bases at V and 9 bases at J, with 13 bases between. CDR3 size: 14 residues. The germline gives CDR1 SGHVS, CDR2 FQNEAQ. The CDR3 spells CASSSGRAHNVLTF. CDR3 nucleotide sequence: TGTGCCAGCAGCTCGGGCAGGGCTCACAACGTCCTGACTTTC.

Regarding this clone: This same CDR3 is encoded by further DNA sequences in the sample. The genes are TRBV19 and TRBJ2-1; the D gene is possibly TRBD2 (6 bases). Trimming removed 1 base at V and 0 bases at J, with 7 bases between. Per the germline V gene, CDR1 is LNHDA and CDR2 is SQIVND (reference sequence). The CDR3 has 15 amino acids. The CDR3 DNA reads TGTGCCAGTAGTATAGCCGGGAGCTCCTACAATGAGCAGTTCTTC. The encoded protein is CASSIAGSSYNEQFF.

This clone has more than one count but fewer than ten. This chain connects TRBV2 to TRBJ2-3; no clear D. Trimming left V 6 bases short and J 1 base short, with 11 bases between. This CDR3 is 14 amino acids long. The germline V gene has CDR1 SNHLY and CDR2 FYNNEI. This CDR3 reads CASSPGQGTDTQYF. CDR3 coding DNA: TGTGCCAGCAGCCCTGGGCAGGGCACAGATACGCAGTATTTT. Full variable domain (outside the CDR3, taken from reference TRBV2 and TRBJ2-3): EPEVTQTPSHQVTQMGQEVILRCVPISNHLYFYWYRQILGQKVEFLVSFYNNEISEKSEIFDDQFSVERPDGSNFTLKIRSTKLEDSAMYFCASSPGQGTDTQYFGPGTRLTVL.